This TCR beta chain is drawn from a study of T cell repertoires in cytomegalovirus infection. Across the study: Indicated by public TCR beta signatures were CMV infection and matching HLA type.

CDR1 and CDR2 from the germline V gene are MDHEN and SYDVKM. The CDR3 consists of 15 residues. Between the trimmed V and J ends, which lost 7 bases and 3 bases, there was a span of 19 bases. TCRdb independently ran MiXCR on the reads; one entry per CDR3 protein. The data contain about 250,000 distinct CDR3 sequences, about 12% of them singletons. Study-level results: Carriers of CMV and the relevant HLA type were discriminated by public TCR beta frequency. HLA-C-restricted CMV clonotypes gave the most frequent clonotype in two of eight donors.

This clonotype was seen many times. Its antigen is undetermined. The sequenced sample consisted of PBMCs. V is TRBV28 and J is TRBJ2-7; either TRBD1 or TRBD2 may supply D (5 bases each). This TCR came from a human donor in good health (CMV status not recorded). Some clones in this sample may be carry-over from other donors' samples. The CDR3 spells CASTSSWGTVYEQYF. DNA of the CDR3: TGTGCCAGCACCTCTTCGTGGGGGACGGTCTACGAGCAGTACTTC.